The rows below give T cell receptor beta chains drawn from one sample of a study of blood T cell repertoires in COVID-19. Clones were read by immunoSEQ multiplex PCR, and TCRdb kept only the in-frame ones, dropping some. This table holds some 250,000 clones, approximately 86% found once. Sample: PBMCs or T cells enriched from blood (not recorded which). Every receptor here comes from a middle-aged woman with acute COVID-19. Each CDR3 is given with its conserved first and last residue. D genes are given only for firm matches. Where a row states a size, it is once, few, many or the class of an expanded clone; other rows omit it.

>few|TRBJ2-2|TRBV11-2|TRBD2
TGTGCCAGCAGCAATAGCGGGAGGGGTACCGGGGAGCTGTTTTTT
CASSNSGRGTGELFF
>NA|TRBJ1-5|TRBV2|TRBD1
TGTGCCAGCAGTACAGGGGTGGAACCTCAGCCCCAGCATTTT
CASSTGVEPQPQHF
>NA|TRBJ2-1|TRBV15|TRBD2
TGTGCCACCAGCGGCACTAGCGGGGCTTACAATGAGCAGTTCTTC
CATSGTSGAYNEQFF
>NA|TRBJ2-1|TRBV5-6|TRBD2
TGTGCCAGCAGCGTTGGAGCTAGCGGGAGGGATGAGCAGTTCTTC
CASSVGASGRDEQFF
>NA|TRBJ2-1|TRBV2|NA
TGTGCCAGCAGTCGCCGGGAACCCAAGGACAATGAGCAGTTCTTC
CASSRREPKDNEQFF
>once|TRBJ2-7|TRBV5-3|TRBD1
TGTGCCAGAAGCTTGGGGACAGGTCAAAAGTCCCTCCTCTACGAGCAGTACTTC
CARSLGTGQKSLLYEQYF
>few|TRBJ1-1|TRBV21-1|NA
TGTGCCAGCAGGGGCCCTGAAGCTTTCTTT
CASRGPEAFF
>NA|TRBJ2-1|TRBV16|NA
TGTGCCAGCAGCCAATCACCCGGGAACTCCTACAATGAGCAGTTCTTC
CASSQSPGNSYNEQFF
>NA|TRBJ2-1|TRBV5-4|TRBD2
TGTGCCAGCAGGCCTAGCGGGAGTGTCAATGAGCAGTTCTTC
CASRPSGSVNEQFF
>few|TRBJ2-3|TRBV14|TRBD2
TGTGCCAGCAGCCAAGCGGGAGGGCTATCAGATACGCAGTATTTT
CASSQAGGLSDTQYF
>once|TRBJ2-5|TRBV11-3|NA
TGTGCCAGCAGCCCGCAGCAGGGGGGCGAGGAGACCCAGTACTTC
CASSPQQGGEETQYF
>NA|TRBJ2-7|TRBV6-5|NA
TGTGCCAGCAGAACTTCCATCCACCGATCCTACGAGCAGTACTTC
CASRTSIHRSYEQYF
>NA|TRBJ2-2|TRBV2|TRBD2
TGTGCCAGCAGTGAGGGACTAGCGGGATTGACCGGGGAGCTGTTTTTT
CASSEGLAGLTGELFF
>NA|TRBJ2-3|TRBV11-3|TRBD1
TGTGCCAGCAGCCCCCGACAGGGGGGCACAGATACGCAGTATTTT
CASSPRQGGTDTQYF